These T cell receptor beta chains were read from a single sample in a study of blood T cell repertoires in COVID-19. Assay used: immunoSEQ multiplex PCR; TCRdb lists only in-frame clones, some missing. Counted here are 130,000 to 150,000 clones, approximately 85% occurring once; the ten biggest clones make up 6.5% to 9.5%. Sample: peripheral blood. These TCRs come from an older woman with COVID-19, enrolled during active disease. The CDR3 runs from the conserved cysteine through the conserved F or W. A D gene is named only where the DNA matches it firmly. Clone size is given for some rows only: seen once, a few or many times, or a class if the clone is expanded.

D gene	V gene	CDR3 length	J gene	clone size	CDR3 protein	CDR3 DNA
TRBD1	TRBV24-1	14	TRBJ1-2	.	CATSETGGSYGYTF	TGTGCCACCAGTGAAACAGGGGGGAGCTATGGCTACACCTTC
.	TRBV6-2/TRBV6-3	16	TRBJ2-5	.	CASSYSKFLGEETQYF	TGTGCCAGCAGTTACTCGAAGTTTCTCGGAGAAGAGACCCAGTACTTC
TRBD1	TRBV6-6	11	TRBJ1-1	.	CASTRTGRAFF	TGTGCCAGCACCCGGACAGGGCGAGCTTTCTTT
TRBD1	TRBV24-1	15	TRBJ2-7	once	CATSDTGTEVYEQYF	TGTGCCACCAGTGATACCGGGACAGAGGTCTACGAGCAGTACTTC
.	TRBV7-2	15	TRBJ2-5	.	CASSGVGGPLETQYF	TGTGCCAGCAGCGGTGTGGGGGGGCCCTTGGAGACCCAGTACTTC
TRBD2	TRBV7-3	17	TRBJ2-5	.	CASSLTGLAGPQETQYF	TGTGCCAGCAGCTTAACGGGACTAGCGGGGCCCCAAGAGACCCAGTACTTC
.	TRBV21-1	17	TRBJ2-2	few	CASSKAPRASSTGELFF	TGTGCCAGCAGCAAAGCTCCGAGGGCAAGTAGCACCGGGGAGCTGTTTTTT
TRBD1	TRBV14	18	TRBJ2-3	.	CASSQDIGQGISTDTQYF	TGTGCCAGCAGCCAAGACATTGGACAGGGTATAAGCACAGATACGCAGTATTTT
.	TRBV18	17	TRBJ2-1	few	CASSPDLGGAAYNEQFF	TGTGCCAGCTCACCCGACCTGGGGGGGGCGGCTTACAATGAGCAGTTCTTC
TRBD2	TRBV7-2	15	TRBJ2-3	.	CASSLERGLQDTQYF	TGTGCCAGCAGCTTAGAGCGGGGGTTGCAGGATACGCAGTATTTT
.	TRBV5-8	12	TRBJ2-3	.	CASSLRADTQYF	TGTGCCAGCAGCTTAAGAGCAGATACGCAGTATTTT
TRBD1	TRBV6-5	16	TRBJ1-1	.	CASSYSPGGLNTEAFF	TGTGCCAGCAGTTACTCGCCAGGGGGATTGAACACTGAAGCTTTCTTT
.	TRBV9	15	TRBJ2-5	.	CASSPEGVPRETQYF	TGTGCCAGCAGCCCAGAGGGGGTACCTAGGGAGACCCAGTACTTC
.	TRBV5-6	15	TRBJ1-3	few	CASSLTGFSGNTIYF	TGTGCCAGCAGCTTGACAGGTTTCTCTGGAAACACCATATATTTT
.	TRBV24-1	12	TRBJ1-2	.	CATSDNRVDYTF	TGTGCCACCAGTGATAACAGGGTTGACTACACCTTC
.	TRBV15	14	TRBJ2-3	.	CATSRDQGTDTQYF	TGTGCCACCAGCAGAGATCAGGGGACAGATACGCAGTATTTT
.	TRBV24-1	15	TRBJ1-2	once	CATSDSSSGNYGYTF	TGTGCCACCAGTGATTCCTCCAGCGGAAACTATGGCTACACCTTC
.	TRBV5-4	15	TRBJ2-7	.	CASSYSTGFPYEQYF	TGTGCCAGCAGCTACTCGACTGGGTTTCCCTACGAGCAGTACTTC
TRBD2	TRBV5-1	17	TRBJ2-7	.	CASSLVSGGANSYEQYF	TGCGCCAGCAGCTTGGTTAGCGGGGGGGCAAACTCCTACGAGCAGTACTTC
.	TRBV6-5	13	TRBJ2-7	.	CASRPDKTYEQYF	TGTGCCAGCCGACCAGACAAGACCTACGAGCAGTACTTC
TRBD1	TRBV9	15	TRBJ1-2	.	CASSVETGMSSGYTF	TGTGCCAGCAGCGTAGAGACAGGGATGTCTTCTGGCTACACCTTC
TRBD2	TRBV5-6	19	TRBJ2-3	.	CASRSGGYFQPHSTDTQYF	TGTGCCAGCAGGAGCGGGGGGTACTTCCAGCCTCATAGCACAGATACGCAGTATTTT
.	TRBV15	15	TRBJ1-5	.	CATSRGRAGNQPQHF	TGTGCCACCAGCAGAGGGAGGGCCGGCAATCAGCCCCAGCATTTT
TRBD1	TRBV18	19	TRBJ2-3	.	CASSPRSLQGSMSTDTQYF	TGTGCCAGCTCACCACGATCCTTACAGGGGTCGATGAGCACAGATACGCAGTATTTT
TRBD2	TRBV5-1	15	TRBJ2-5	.	CASSLGAGGRETQYF	TGCGCCAGCAGCTTGGGAGCGGGGGGGCGAGAGACCCAGTACTTC
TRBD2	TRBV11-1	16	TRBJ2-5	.	CASSLLAGTSQETQYF	TGTGCCAGCAGTCTTCTAGCGGGGACCTCCCAAGAGACCCAGTACTTC
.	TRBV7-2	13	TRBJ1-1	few	CASSLIAYTEAFF	TGTGCCAGCAGCTTAATAGCCTACACTGAAGCTTTCTTT
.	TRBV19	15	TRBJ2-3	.	CASSIGAGSTDTQYF	TGTGCCAGTAGTATTGGAGCAGGGAGCACAGATACGCAGTATTTT
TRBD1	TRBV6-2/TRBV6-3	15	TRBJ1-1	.	CASSRRQGWATEAFF	TGTGCCAGCAGTCGTCGACAGGGGTGGGCTACTGAAGCTTTCTTT
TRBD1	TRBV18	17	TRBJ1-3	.	CASSRDRGSTSGNTIYF	TGTGCCAGCTCACGGGACAGGGGTTCCACCTCTGGAAACACCATATATTTT
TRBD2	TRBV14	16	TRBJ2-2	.	CASSRVAGAYTGELFF	TGTGCCAGCAGCCGAGTAGCGGGGGCCTACACCGGGGAGCTGTTTTTT
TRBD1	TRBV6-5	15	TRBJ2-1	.	CASSYPGQGAYEQFF	TGTGCCAGCAGTTACCCCGGACAGGGGGCCTATGAGCAGTTCTTC
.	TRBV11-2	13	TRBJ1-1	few	CASSLGRDTEAFF	TGTGCCAGCAGCTTAGGGAGGGACACTGAAGCTTTCTTT
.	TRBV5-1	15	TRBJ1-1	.	CASSSQGGEVTEAFF	TGCGCCAGCAGCTCCCAGGGAGGAGAGGTCACTGAAGCTTTCTTT
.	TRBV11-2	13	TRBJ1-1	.	CASSLVVGTEAFF	TGTGCCAGCAGCTTAGTCGTCGGCACTGAAGCTTTCTTT